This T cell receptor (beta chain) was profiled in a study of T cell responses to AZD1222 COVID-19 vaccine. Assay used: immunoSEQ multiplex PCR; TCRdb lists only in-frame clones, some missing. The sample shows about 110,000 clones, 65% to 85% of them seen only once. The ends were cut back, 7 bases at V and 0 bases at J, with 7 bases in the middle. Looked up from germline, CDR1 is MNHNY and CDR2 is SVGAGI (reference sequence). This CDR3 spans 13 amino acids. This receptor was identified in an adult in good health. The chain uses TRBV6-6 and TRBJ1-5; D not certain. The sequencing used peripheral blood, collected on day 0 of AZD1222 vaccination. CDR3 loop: CASKDVSNQPQHF. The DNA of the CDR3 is TGTGCCAGCAAGGACGTTAGCAATCAGCCCCAGCATTTT.